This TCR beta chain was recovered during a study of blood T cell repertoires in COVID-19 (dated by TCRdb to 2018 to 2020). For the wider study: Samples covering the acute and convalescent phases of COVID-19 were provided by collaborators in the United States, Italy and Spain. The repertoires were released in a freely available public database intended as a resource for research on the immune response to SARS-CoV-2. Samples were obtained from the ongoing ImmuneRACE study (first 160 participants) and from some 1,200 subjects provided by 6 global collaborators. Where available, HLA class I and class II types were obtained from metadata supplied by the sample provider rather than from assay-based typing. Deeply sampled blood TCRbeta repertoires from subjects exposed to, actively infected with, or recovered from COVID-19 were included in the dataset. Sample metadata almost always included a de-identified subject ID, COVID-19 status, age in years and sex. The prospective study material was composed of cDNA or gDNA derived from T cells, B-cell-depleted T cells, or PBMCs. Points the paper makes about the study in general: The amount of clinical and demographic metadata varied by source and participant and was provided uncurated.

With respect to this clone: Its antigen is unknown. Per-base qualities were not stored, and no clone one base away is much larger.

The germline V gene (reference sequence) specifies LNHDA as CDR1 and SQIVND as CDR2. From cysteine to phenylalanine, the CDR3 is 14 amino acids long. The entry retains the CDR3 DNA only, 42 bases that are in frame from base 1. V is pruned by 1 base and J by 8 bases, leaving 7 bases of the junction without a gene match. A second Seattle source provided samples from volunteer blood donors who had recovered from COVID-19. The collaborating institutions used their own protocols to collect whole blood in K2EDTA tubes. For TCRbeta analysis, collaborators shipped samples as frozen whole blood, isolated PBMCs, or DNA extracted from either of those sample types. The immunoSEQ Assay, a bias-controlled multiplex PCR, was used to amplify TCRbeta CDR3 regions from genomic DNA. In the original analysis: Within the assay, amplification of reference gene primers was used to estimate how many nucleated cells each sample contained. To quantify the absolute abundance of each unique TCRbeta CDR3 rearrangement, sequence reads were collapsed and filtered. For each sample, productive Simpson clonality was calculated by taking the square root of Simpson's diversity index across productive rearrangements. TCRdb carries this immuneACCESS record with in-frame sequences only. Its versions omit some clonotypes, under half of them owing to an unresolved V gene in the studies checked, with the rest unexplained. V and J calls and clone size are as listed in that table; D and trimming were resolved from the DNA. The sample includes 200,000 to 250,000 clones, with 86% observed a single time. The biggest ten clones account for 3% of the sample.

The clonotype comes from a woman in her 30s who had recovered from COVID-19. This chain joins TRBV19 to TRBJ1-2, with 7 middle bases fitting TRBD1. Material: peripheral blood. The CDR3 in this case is CASSIGGQTRGYTF. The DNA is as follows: TGTGCCAGTAGTATAGGGGGACAGACACGGGGCTACACCTTC.